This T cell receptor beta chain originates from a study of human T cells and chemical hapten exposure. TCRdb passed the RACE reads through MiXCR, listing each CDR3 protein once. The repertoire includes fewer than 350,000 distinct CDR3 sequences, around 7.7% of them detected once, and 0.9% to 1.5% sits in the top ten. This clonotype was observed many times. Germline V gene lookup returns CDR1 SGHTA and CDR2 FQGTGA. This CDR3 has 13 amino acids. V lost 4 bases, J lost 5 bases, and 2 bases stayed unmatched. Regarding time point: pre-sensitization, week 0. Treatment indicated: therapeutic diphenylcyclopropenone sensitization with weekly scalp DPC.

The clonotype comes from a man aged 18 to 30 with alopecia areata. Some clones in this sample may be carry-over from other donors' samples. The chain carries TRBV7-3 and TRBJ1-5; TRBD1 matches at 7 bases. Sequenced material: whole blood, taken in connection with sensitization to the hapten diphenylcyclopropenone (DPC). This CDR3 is CASSSDRYQPQHF. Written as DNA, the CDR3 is TGTGCCAGCAGCTCGGACAGGTATCAGCCCCAGCATTTT.